This is a list of T cell receptor beta chains from one sample in a study of response to subunit inactivated influenza vaccine. MiXCR, run by TCRdb on the RT-PCR reads, gives a single entry per CDR3 protein. The sample lists more than 200,000 distinct CDR3 sequences, 10% to 15% occurring once. The source material was non-naive T cells sorted from PBMCs, sampled 14 days before vaccination. These receptor sequences come from a man aged 45-65 years who received an inactivated influenza vaccine. Each CDR3 is given with its conserved first and last residue. D genes are given only for firm matches. The listing skips clone size in some rows; elsewhere it reads once, few, many or a size class.

clone size	V gene	J gene	CDR3 length	D gene	CDR3 DNA	CDR3 protein
NA	TRBV11-2	TRBJ2-5	13	NA	TGTGCCAGCAGCCCCGACAGTTTGGGAACCCAGTACTTC	CASSPDSLGTQYF
many	TRBV6-4	TRBJ2-3	17	NA	TGTGCCACCGCTATGAACAGGGAGAGGATAATCACAGATACGCAGTATTTT	CATAMNRERIITDTQYF
few	TRBV4-3	TRBJ2-3	14	NA	TGCGCCAGCAGCCAAGAAGAGCCCACAGATACGCAGTATTTT	CASSQEEPTDTQYF
NA	TRBV29-1	TRBJ2-7	14	TRBD2	TGCAGCGTTGTCAGAGCGGGAAAACCCTACGAGCAGTACTTC	CSVVRAGKPYEQYF
few	TRBV3-1	TRBJ1-2	16	TRBD1	TGTGCCAGCAGCCAAGCGTTAGGACAGGGGGCTCGGGGCTACACCTTC	CASSQALGQGARGYTF
few	TRBV11-2	TRBJ2-3	16	NA	TGTGCCAGCAGCCCCCAGTGGGCAGGGGACACAGATACGCAGTATTTT	CASSPQWAGDTDTQYF
once	TRBV2	TRBJ1-3	17	NA	TGTGCCAGCGGGGCGAAGGGGCAGGCCATTTCTGGAAACACCATATATTTT	CASGAKGQAISGNTIYF
few	TRBV7-9	TRBJ2-7	12	NA	TGTGCCAGCAGCATACTTTCCTACGAGCAGTACTTC	CASSILSYEQYF
NA	TRBV28	TRBJ2-1	15	NA	TGTGCCAGCAGTTATGGGAGTGGGGGCTTCGATGAGCAGTTCTTC	CASSYGSGGFDEQFF
many	TRBV12-3/TRBV12-4	TRBJ2-3	15	NA	TGTGCCAGCAGTTCGGGACATCCTGGTGCAGATACGCAGTATTTT	CASSSGHPGADTQYF
many	TRBV6-2/TRBV6-3	TRBJ2-4	18	NA	TGTGCCAGCAGTTACCCCCTCGTACCTTTTGAAGCCAAAAACATTCAGTACTTC	CASSYPLVPFEAKNIQYF
many	TRBV4-2	TRBJ2-3	14	NA	TGTGCCAGCAGCCGAAAGACTGGGGCAGATACGCAGTATTTT	CASSRKTGADTQYF
many	TRBV20-1	TRBJ2-1	13	NA	TGCAGTGCTAGAAGTCCGGGATACAATGAGCAGTTCTTC	CSARSPGYNEQFF
few	TRBV6-5	TRBJ2-3	17	TRBD2	TGTGCCATCAGCAACTCGATAACTAGCGGGAGTTCAGATACGCAGTATTTT	CAISNSITSGSSDTQYF
few	TRBV9	TRBJ2-3	15	NA	TGTGCCAGCAGCCCCAGGGGGGGGCCTCAAGATACGCAGTATTTT	CASSPRGGPQDTQYF
NA	TRBV5-1	TRBJ1-1	15	NA	TGCGCCAGCAACTTAGAGGGCCTGAAGGGCGCTGAAGCTTTCTTT	CASNLEGLKGAEAFF
NA	TRBV4-3	TRBJ1-5	15	NA	TGCGCCAGCAGCCAAGGCACGAGGAGCAATCAGCCCCAGCATTTT	CASSQGTRSNQPQHF
NA	TRBV28	TRBJ2-2	17	NA	TGTGCCAGCAGTCCGACGGGTGCAGGGGGGCCCACCGGGGAGCTGTTTTTT	CASSPTGAGGPTGELFF
NA	TRBV5-1	TRBJ1-3	17	TRBD1	TGCGCCAGCAGCCCGAGACAGGGATCCGGGATTGGAAACACCATATATTTT	CASSPRQGSGIGNTIYF
NA	TRBV20-1	TRBJ1-4	13	NA	TGCAGTGCTAGCAGTAGGACTAATGAAAAACTGTTTTTT	CSASSRTNEKLFF
many	TRBV18	TRBJ2-2	16	NA	TGTGCCAGCTCACCTGTAGGCAGCTCGAACACCGGGGAGCTGTTTTTT	CASSPVGSSNTGELFF
NA	TRBV2	TRBJ1-2	14	NA	TGTGCCAGCAGTGAATCCCAGGGCCTCTATGGCTACACCTTC	CASSESQGLYGYTF
NA	TRBV20-1	TRBJ2-3	14	TRBD2	TGCAGTGCCGATAGCGGGAGAGGGTCAGATACGCAGTATTTT	CSADSGRGSDTQYF
NA	TRBV7-2	TRBJ1-5	15	NA	TGTGCCAGCAGCGAAGCGGCAGGCAGCGGACAGCCCCAGCATTTT	CASSEAAGSGQPQHF
few	TRBV20-1	TRBJ1-6	15	NA	TGCAGTGCCCCCAGGGGAAGCTCCTATAATTCACCCCTCCACTTT	CSAPRGSSYNSPLHF
few	TRBV14	TRBJ2-7	12	NA	TGTGCCAGCAGCGCAGGATACTACGAGCAGTACTTC	CASSAGYYEQYF
many	TRBV6-2/TRBV6-3	TRBJ2-3	13	NA	TGTGCCAGCAGTTACTCCGGGCAGGATACGCAGTATTTT	CASSYSGQDTQYF
few	TRBV18	TRBJ2-5	13	NA	TGTGCCAGCCCGAGTCCTACCCAAGAGACCCAGTACTTC	CASPSPTQETQYF
NA	TRBV7-6	TRBJ2-1	15	TRBD2	TGTGCCAGCAGCCTGAGACTAGCGGGAGTCGGGGAGCAGTTCTTC	CASSLRLAGVGEQFF
NA	TRBV7-2	TRBJ1-6	13	TRBD1	TGTGCCAGCAGCATGGACAGGGATTCACCCCTCCACTTT	CASSMDRDSPLHF
NA	TRBV3-1	TRBJ2-6	18	NA	TGTGCCAGCAGCCTTCAGGGGACAAGAATCTCTGGGGCCAACGTCCTGACTTTC	CASSLQGTRISGANVLTF
few	TRBV7-2	TRBJ2-3	14	TRBD2	TGTGCCACTCGGGCGGGGGGGCCGGCAGATACGCAGTATTTT	CATRAGGPADTQYF
many	TRBV4-2	TRBJ1-2	15	NA	TGTGCCAGCAGCCGAGAAGTGGCAGCTAACTATGGCTACACCTTC	CASSREVAANYGYTF
few	TRBV20-1	TRBJ2-3	14	NA	TGCAGTGCTAGGAAGACAGGAGACACAGATACGCAGTATTTT	CSARKTGDTDTQYF
few	TRBV20-1	TRBJ2-1	14	TRBD1	TGCAGTGCCGTCCTTCGGGACAGGGACAATGAGCAGTTCTTC	CSAVLRDRDNEQFF
NA	TRBV20-1	TRBJ2-7	14	NA	TGCAGTGCTAGAGATCCCGGACGGATATACGAGCAGTACTTC	CSARDPGRIYEQYF
NA	TRBV5-6	TRBJ2-7	14	NA	TGTGCCAGCAGCGTCCGGGCCCTAAAGAGGGAGCAGTACTTC	CASSVRALKREQYF
NA	TRBV6-2/TRBV6-3	TRBJ1-5	14	NA	TGTGCCAGCAGTTACTCGGGAGGGATAAGGCCCCAGCATTTT	CASSYSGGIRPQHF
NA	TRBV9	TRBJ2-7	15	TRBD1	TGTGCCAGCAGCGTAGCTGGGGGACAGGGTAGCGAGCAGTACTTC	CASSVAGGQGSEQYF
NA	TRBV5-1	TRBJ2-7	15	NA	TGCGCCAGCAGCTTGACCTGGACGGGTTCCTACGAGCAGTACTTC	CASSLTWTGSYEQYF
many	TRBV20-1	TRBJ2-1	14	TRBD1	TGCAGTGCTAGAGACGGGACAGGGGTCAATGAGCAGTTCTTC	CSARDGTGVNEQFF
NA	TRBV4-2	TRBJ1-4	12	NA	TGTGCCAGCAGCCAGGGACCAGGAACCCCGTTTTTT	CASSQGPGTPFF